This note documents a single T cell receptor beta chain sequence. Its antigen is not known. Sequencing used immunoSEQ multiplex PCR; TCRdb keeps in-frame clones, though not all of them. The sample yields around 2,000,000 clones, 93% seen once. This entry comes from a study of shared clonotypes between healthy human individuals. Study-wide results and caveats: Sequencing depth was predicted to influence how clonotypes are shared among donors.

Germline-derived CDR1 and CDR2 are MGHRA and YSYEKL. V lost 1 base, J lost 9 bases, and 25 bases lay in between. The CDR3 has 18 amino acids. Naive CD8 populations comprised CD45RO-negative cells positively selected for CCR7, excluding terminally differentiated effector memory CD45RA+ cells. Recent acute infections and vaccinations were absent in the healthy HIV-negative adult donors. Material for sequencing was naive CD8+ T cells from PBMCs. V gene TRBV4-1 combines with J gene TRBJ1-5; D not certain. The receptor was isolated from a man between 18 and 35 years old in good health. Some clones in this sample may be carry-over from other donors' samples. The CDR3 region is CASSQVPGTAGGEGPQHF. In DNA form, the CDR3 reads TGCGCCAGCAGCCAAGTACCTGGAACAGCAGGAGGAGAAGGGCCCCAGCATTTT.